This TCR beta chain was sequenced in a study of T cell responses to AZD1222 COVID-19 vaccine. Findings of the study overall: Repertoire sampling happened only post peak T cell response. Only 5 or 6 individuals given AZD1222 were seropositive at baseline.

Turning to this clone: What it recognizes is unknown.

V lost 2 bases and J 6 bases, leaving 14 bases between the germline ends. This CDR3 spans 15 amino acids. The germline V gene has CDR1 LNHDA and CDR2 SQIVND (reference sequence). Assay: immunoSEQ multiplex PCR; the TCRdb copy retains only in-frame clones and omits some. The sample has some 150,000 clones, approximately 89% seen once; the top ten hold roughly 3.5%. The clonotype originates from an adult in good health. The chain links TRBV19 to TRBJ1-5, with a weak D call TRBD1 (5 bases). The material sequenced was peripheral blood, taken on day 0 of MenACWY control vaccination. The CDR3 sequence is CASSISPPGTQPQHF. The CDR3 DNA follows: TGTGCCAGTAGTATATCACCCCCGGGGACTCAGCCCCAGCATTTT.